Each of the 25 T cell receptor beta chains below was sequenced from the same sample in a study of T cells in Graves' hyperthyroidism and ophthalmopathy (dated by TCRdb to the late 2010s). Library preparation employed multiplex PCR. Sequenced on an Illumina HiSeq 2000. TCR beta CDR3 regions were amplified from RNA transcripts. A first-round RT-PCR of the TCR CDR3 used the HTBI primer set with the Qiagen OneStep RT-PCR kit. In-frame beta chains were kept once TCRdb had trimmed the public reads at Q25 with fastp and called clones with MiXCR. All rows with the same CDR3 protein become a single entry with the most common DNA and genes. The sample profile shows roughly 510,000 distinct CDR3 sequences; about a fifth of them were found once. Of the sample, around a quarter is held by the ten largest clones. Sequencing used blood. The receptors derive from a man in his late teens or twenties with Graves' hyperthyroidism.

This clonotype was seen more than once but under ten times. The gene calls are TRBV5-5 and TRBJ2-2; D not certain. V was shortened by 5 bases and J by 6 bases, with 14 bases between the two germline ends. CDR1 and CDR2 from the germline V gene are SGHKS and YYEKEE (reference sequence). The CDR3 runs to 14 residues. The CDR3 region has the DNA TGTGCCAGCAGTCTTCTCTCTAGGGCCGGGGAGCTGTTTTTT. Translating gives CASSLLSRAGELFF.

Ten or more counts support this clonotype. This chain uses TRBV12-3 or TRBV12-4 with TRBJ1-5; 7 nucleotides match TRBD1. V shed 3 bases, J shed 4 bases, and the junction held 15 bases outside the gene matches. This CDR3 is 18 amino acids long. CDR3 region: CASSFNHVGQGENQPQHF. CDR3 nucleotides: TGTGCCAGCAGTTTCAACCATGTCGGTCAGGGGGAAAATCAGCCCCAGCATTTT.

V and J are TRBV20-1 and TRBJ2-4; D may match TRBD1 or TRBD2 (6 bases each). The CDR3 runs 14 residues. The germline V gene has CDR1 DFQATT and CDR2 SNEGSKA (reference sequence). The germline V and J ends were trimmed by 3 bases and 9 bases, with 18 bases remaining between them. The CDR3 spells CSASGGGVSGIQYF. The DNA of the CDR3 is TGCAGTGCTAGTGGGGGCGGGGTGTCGGGCATTCAGTACTTC.

With respect to this clonotype: The germline gene is not matched at one end of the junction; a read error may be the cause. J is TRBJ1-1 and V is TRBV7-3, with 7 nucleotides matching TRBD1. CDR1 and CDR2 from the germline V gene are SGHTA and FQGTGA. The CDR3 spans 14 residues. The CDR3 sequence: CASSLRGNRGEVFF. In DNA, the CDR3 is TGTGCCAGCAGCTTAAGGGGCAACAGGGGTGAAGTTTTCTTT. The full variable domain, with the rest looked up from reference TRBV7-3 and TRBJ1-1, is GAGVSQTPSNKVTEKGKYVELRCDPISGHTALYWYRQSLGQGPEFLIYFQGTGAADDSGLPNDRFFAVRPEGSVSTLKIQRTERGDSAVYLCASSLRGNRGEVFFGQGTRLTVV.

The chain links TRBV20-1 to TRBJ2-5, with D uncertain. V was clipped by 2 bases and J by 5 bases, with 6 bases between them. CDR1 is DFQATT and CDR2 is SNEGSKA in the germline V gene (reference sequence). The CDR3 consists of 11 residues. CDR3 protein: CSARIGETQYF. The CDR3 coding sequence is TGCAGTGCTAGAATCGGGGAGACCCAGTACTTC.

In its sample, this clonotype was seen many times. V and J are TRBV10-3 and TRBJ1-1; D is unclear. The CDR3 extends over 15 amino acids. Germline CDR1 ENHRY, CDR2 SYGVKD. Trimming pared 0 bases from V and 0 bases from J, leaving 8 bases between. The CDR3 loop reads CAISESVGLNTEAFF. In DNA form, the CDR3 reads TGTGCCATCAGTGAGTCGGTAGGGTTGAACACTGAAGCTTTCTTT.

There are many counts of this clonotype. Germline is not matched at one junction end, which may reflect a read error. V usage is TRBV12-5 and J usage is TRBJ1-2; 7 nucleotides agree with TRBD1. Germline V lookup: CDR1 LGHNT, CDR2 FRNRAP. The CDR3 sequence is 13 residues long. CDR3 nucleotide sequence: TGCGCTAGTGTCGAGGGGGCGCGCTATGGCTACACCTTC. It specifies CASVEGARYGYTF.

This CDR3 is CASSFEGLGGNTIYF. Here the CDR3 DNA reads TGTGCCAGCAGTTTCGAAGGCCTCGGGGGAAACACCATATATTTT. The chain joins TRBV6-5 to TRBJ1-3, with D hard to call. Germline values: CDR1 MNHEY, CDR2 SVGAGI. The CDR3 extends over 15 amino acids. V was pared by 4 bases and J by 4 bases, with 14 bases between.

This clonotype was seen only once. This clone may be a read error of a much larger clone one base away. This chain uses TRBV5-8 with TRBJ1-2; D possibly corresponds to TRBD1 (5 bases). This CDR3 spans 13 amino acids. CDR1 and CDR2 (germline): SGHTS, YDEGEE. CDR3 nucleotides: TGTGCCAGCAGCTCCGACAGACCCTTTGGCTACGCCTTC. This encodes CASSSDRPFGYAF. The full variable domain, in which reference TRBV5-8 and TRBJ1-2 provide the parts outside the CDR3, is EAGVTQSPTHLIKTRGQQATLRCSPISGHTSVYWYQQALGLGLQFLLWYDEGEERNRGNFPPRFSGRQFPNYSSELNVNALELEDSALYLCASSSDRPFGYAFGSGTRLTVV.

This clonotype appeared many times. The chain carries TRBV12-3 or TRBV12-4 and TRBJ1-1, with 8 nucleotides matching TRBD1. The CDR3 has 11 amino acids. V was clipped by 5 bases and J by 12 bases; unmatched bases: 5. CDR3 in amino acids: CASSLDRGTFF. The CDR3 coding sequence is TGTGCCAGCAGTCTCGACAGGGGTACTTTCTTT.

In its sample, this clonotype was seen many times. The gene calls are TRBV12-3 or TRBV12-4 and TRBJ1-1; D possibly corresponds to TRBD1 (6 bases). The V and J ends lost 6 bases and 3 bases respectively, with 17 bases between them. CDR3 size: 15 residues. CDR3: CASRGGTGKYTEAFF. In nucleotides, the CDR3 is TGTGCCAGCAGGGGCGGCACAGGGAAGTACACTGAAGCTTTCTTT.

In its sample, this clonotype was seen a few times. V and J are TRBV20-1 and TRBJ2-7; 8 positions agree with TRBD1. This CDR3 contains 14 residues. V lost 2 bases and J lost 4; bases outside the gene matches: 7. The V gene's germline CDR1 is DFQATT and CDR2 SNEGSKA (reference sequence). The CDR3 sequence is CSARYGTGWYEQYF. The CDR3 bases are TGCAGTGCTAGATATGGGACAGGATGGTACGAGCAGTACTTC.

This clonotype has a count of ten or more. The V gene is TRBV30, the J gene TRBJ1-5, with TRBD1 matching over 8 bases. Germline-derived CDR1 and CDR2 are GTSNPN and SVGIG (reference sequence). V dropped 4 bases and J dropped 3; count of bases not matched to a gene: 8. This CDR3 spans 15 amino acids. The DNA of the CDR3 is TGTGCCTGGACCCCCGGGACAGGTTACAATCAGCCCCAGCATTTT. Translating it yields CAWTPGTGYNQPQHF.

The CDR3 sequence is CASSRRTYYEQYF. As DNA, the CDR3 is TGCGCCAGCAGTCGGAGAACCTACTACGAGCAGTACTTC. The chain employs TRBV4-3 and TRBJ2-7; D gene unclear. In germline, CDR1 is LGHNA, CDR2 YSLEER. V lost 6 bases, J lost 3 bases, and 12 bases lay in between. This CDR3 contains 13 residues.

This clonotype has a count of ten or more. V is TRBV25-1 and J is TRBJ2-2; 12 bases map to TRBD1. Germline trimming cut 3 bases from V and 6 bases from J; bases unmatched to any gene: 5. This CDR3 has 16 amino acids. Germline lookup yields CDR1 MGHDK and CDR2 SYGVNS. CDR3 sequence: CASSDPGTGGSGELFF. DNA for the CDR3: TGTGCCAGCAGTGACCCCGGGACAGGGGGCTCCGGGGAGCTGTTTTTT.

The rearrangement uses TRBV6-5 and TRBJ2-5, with 10 bases aligning to TRBD1. This CDR3 contains 17 residues. CDR1 and CDR2 (germline): MNHEY, SVGAGI. Trimming cost V 2 bases and J 1 base; bases outside gene matches: 7. DNA of the CDR3: TGTGCCAGCAGTTACGCGACAGGGGGCGCAACCCAAGAGACCCAGTACTTC. Translating it yields CASSYATGGATQETQYF.

This clonotype was observed many times. The chain recombines TRBV27 with TRBJ2-7; D is undetermined. V lost 7 bases, J lost 0 bases, and 10 bases lay in between. Looked up from germline, CDR1 is MNHEY and CDR2 is SMNVEV (reference sequence). The CDR3 totals 13 residues. The DNA for the CDR3 is TGTGCCAGCATCGGCTTGAGCTCCTACGAGCAGTACTTC. Translated, it gives CASIGLSSYEQYF.

This clonotype was seen only a few times. The V gene is TRBV10-3, the J gene TRBJ2-2, with D possibly being TRBD1 (6 bases). Trimming took off 7 bases at V and 4 bases at J, with 16 bases between the two ends. The CDR3 totals 15 residues. In germline, CDR1 is ENHRY, CDR2 SYGVKD. In nucleotides, the CDR3 is TGTGCCATCAATACTGGCCTCAGGGGCACCGGGGAGCTGTTTTTT. Amino acids: CAINTGLRGTGELFF.

The chain is built from TRBV7-3 and TRBJ1-2, with a weak D call TRBD1 (5 bases). The CDR3 extends over 14 amino acids. Trimming stripped 6 bases from V and 4 bases from J, with 15 bases between. The germline V gene has CDR1 SGHTA and CDR2 FQGTGA. CDR3 amino acids: CASSSTGGPYGYTF. The CDR3, as DNA: TGTGCCAGCAGTTCTACTGGGGGACCCTATGGCTACACCTTC.

In its sample, this clonotype was seen a few times. This sequence joins TRBV13 and TRBJ2-7; 8 bases are shared with TRBD2. CDR1 and CDR2 from the germline V gene are PRHDT and FYEKMQ (reference sequence). Losses at the gene ends were 5 bases for V and 6 bases for J; bases not matched to a gene: 12. The CDR3 length is 15 residues. The CDR3 DNA reads TGTGCCAGCAGCCGGGGAGCGGGGGATGTTGGCGAGCAGTACTTC. Protein sequence: CASSRGAGDVGEQYF.

With respect to this clonotype: The junction shows a germline mismatch at one end, possibly a read error. The chain is built from TRBV12-3 or TRBV12-4 and TRBJ2-4; 7 bases align to TRBD1. The CDR3 extends over 13 amino acids. CDR3 DNA: TGTGCCAGCAGTCCCGGGACAGAAAACATTAAGTACTTC. It is translated as CASSPGTENIKYF.

In this sample, this clonotype turned up many times. The chain joins TRBV20-1 to TRBJ2-5; D is ambiguous. The CDR3 sequence is 15 residues long. Germline CDR1 and CDR2: DFQATT and SNEGSKA (reference sequence). Trimming removed 5 bases from V and 5 bases from J, with 21 bases in between. CDR3 nucleotides: TGCAGTGCTCCCAACCCCAGGCAGGAAGGGGAGACCCAGTACTTC. It codes for CSAPNPRQEGETQYF.

This clonotype was observed a handful of times. This chain connects TRBV19 to TRBJ1-5; perhaps TRBD1 as D (6 bases). This CDR3 is built from 14 residues. The V gene's germline CDR1 is LNHDA and CDR2 SQIVND (reference sequence). The germline V and J ends were trimmed by 5 bases and 5 bases, with 13 bases remaining between them. CDR3 nucleotide sequence: TGTGCCAGTAGTGCCGGGACAACCTATCAGCCCCAGCATTTT. Translated, it gives CASSAGTTYQPQHF.

In this sample, this clonotype turned up many times. The rearrangement uses TRBV27 and TRBJ2-2, with 10 bases that match TRBD1. The length of the CDR3 is 15 residues. V lost 6 bases and J lost 6; bases outside the gene matches: 7. Per germline, CDR1 MNHEY and CDR2 SMNVEV (reference sequence). CDR3 DNA: TGTGCCAGCAGCTGGGGACAGGGGTTTGCCGGGGAGCTGTTTTTT. The encoded protein is CASSWGQGFAGELFF.

This clonotype was seen at least ten times. The V gene is TRBV12-3 or TRBV12-4, the J gene TRBJ1-2; 8 nucleotides line up with TRBD1. Trimming removed 5 bases from V and 4 bases from J; junction bases left unmatched: 6. This CDR3 spans 14 amino acids. CDR3 nucleotides: TGTGCCAGCAGTCCGGACAGGGCAGGCTATGGCTACACCTTC. Amino acids: CASSPDRAGYGYTF.